Shown below are 12 T cell receptor beta chains from a single sample sequenced in a study of T cells in Graves' hyperthyroidism and ophthalmopathy. The investigators amplified TCR beta CDR3 regions from RNA transcripts. The HTBI primer set served for first-round RT-PCR of the TCR CDR3. TCRdb called the multiplex PCR reads again in MiXCR, with one record for every CDR3 protein. Seen here are hundreds of thousands of distinct CDR3 sequences, 45% observed once, and the top ten hold less than 8.5%. Sequences were obtained from peripheral blood or thyroid tissue (not recorded which). These receptors all come from an adult man with Graves' disease, either hyperthyroidism or ophthalmopathy (not recorded which).

As regards this clonotype: A junction end diverges from the germline sequence, so it may reflect a read error. The chain employs TRBV11-1 and TRBJ1-3; D is undetermined. Per the germline V gene, CDR1 is SGHAT and CDR2 is FQDESV (reference sequence). This CDR3 has 15 amino acids. The CDR3 is CASSPRRSSENTIYF. In nucleotides, the CDR3 is TGTGCCAGCAGCCCCCGTCGAAGCTCTGAAAACACCATATATTTT.

With respect to this clonotype: It is likely a read error, because the conserved phenylalanine at the end of the CDR3 is missing. The limits of the CDR3 on the DNA are not certain, so only TCRdb's listed CDR3 is given. The V gene is TRBV29-1, the J gene TRBJ1-1; the table gives TRBD1 as D, unverified against the DNA. Including both end residues, the CDR3 is 9 amino acids long. The V gene's germline CDR1 is SQVTM and CDR2 ANQGSEA. CDR3 residues: CSFLTGGVY.

This clonotype occurred a few times. This chain links TRBV12-3 or TRBV12-4 with TRBJ2-2; D not resolved. The V end lost 5 bases, the J end lost 5 bases, and 18 bases lay between the germline ends. This CDR3 is 16 amino acids long. This CDR3 is CASSPFSRSATGELFF. CDR3 coding DNA: TGTGCCAGCAGTCCCTTTAGTCGGTCCGCAACCGGGGAGCTGTTTTTT.

The rearrangement uses TRBV7-2 and TRBJ2-7; 8 positions match TRBD2. CDR1 is SGHTA and CDR2 is FQGNSA in the germline V gene. J lost 2 bases, V lost 4 bases, and 10 bases had no gene match. The CDR3 totals 16 residues. The CDR3: CASSSLSGRVTYEQYF. DNA for the CDR3: TGTGCCAGCAGCTCCCTCAGCGGGAGAGTGACCTACGAGCAGTACTTC.

This clonotype occurred a few times. This sequence joins TRBV20-1 and TRBJ1-1; D ambiguous. Germline-derived CDR1 and CDR2 are DFQATT and SNEGSKA (reference sequence). This CDR3 comprises 14 residues. Trimming removed 1 base at V and 2 bases at J, with 11 bases between. The CDR3 here is CSARAPDPNTEAFF. The CDR3 nucleotides read TGCAGTGCTAGAGCCCCCGATCCCAACACTGAAGCTTTCTTT.

The chain joins TRBV7-9 to TRBJ1-2; 9 bases line up with TRBD1. The germline gives CDR1 SEHNR, CDR2 FQNEAQ (reference sequence). CDR3 length: 14 amino acids. V trimming: 6 bases; J trimming: 4 bases; junction bases outside the gene matches: 6. The CDR3 nucleotides are TGTGCCAGCAGGCCTACAGGGGGCATCTATGGCTACACCTTC. It is translated as CASRPTGGIYGYTF.

This chain joins TRBV7-9 and TRBJ2-5; 10 positions agree with TRBD2. This CDR3 comprises 16 residues. Germline values: CDR1 SEHNR, CDR2 FQNEAQ (reference sequence). V shed 5 bases and J 1 base; nucleotides not matched to a gene: 7. Here the CDR3 reads CASSPLAGASQETQYF. CDR3 sequence (DNA): TGTGCCAGCAGCCCCCTAGCGGGAGCCTCCCAAGAGACCCAGTACTTC. Full variable domain (outside the CDR3, taken from reference TRBV7-9 and TRBJ2-5): DTGVSQNPRHKITKRGQNVTFRCDPISEHNRLYWYRQTLGQGPEFLTYFQNEAQLEKSRLLSDRFSAERPKGSFSTLEIQRTEQGDSAMYLCASSPLAGASQETQYFGPGTRLLVL.

This clonotype was seen at least ten times. The gene calls are TRBV13 and TRBJ2-7; tentative D call: TRBD1 (6 bases). Trimming stripped 6 bases from V and 4 bases from J, with 13 bases between. Germline V CDR1 and CDR2: PRHDT, FYEKMQ (reference sequence). CDR3 length: 13 residues. CDR3 residues: CASRGAGAYEQYF. CDR3 DNA: TGTGCCAGCAGGGGGGCCGGGGCGTACGAGCAGTACTTC.

The rearrangement uses TRBV29-1 and TRBJ1-2; D uncertain. The V and J ends lost 8 bases and 3 bases respectively, with 22 bases between them. CDR3 length: 15 residues. CDR1 and CDR2 from the germline V gene are SQVTM and ANQGSEA. The CDR3 here is CSLVVRREADYGYTF. The DNA for the CDR3 is TGCAGCTTAGTGGTACGGAGGGAGGCGGACTATGGCTACACCTTC.

This clonotype was counted many times. The rearrangement joins TRBV19 to TRBJ1-2; 8 bases map to TRBD1. Germline CDR1 is LNHDA and CDR2 is SQIVND (reference sequence). The V segment lost 5 bases and the J segment 7 bases; nucleotides outside the gene matches: 6. This CDR3 has 13 residues. Here the CDR3 reads CASSPTGDLGYTF. The CDR3 nucleotides read TGTGCCAGTAGTCCGACAGGGGACCTTGGCTACACCTTC.

In this sample, this clonotype turned up once. J is TRBJ1-5 and V is TRBV6-5; 10 nucleotides line up with TRBD1. J was trimmed by 7 bases and V by 4 bases; bases with no gene match: 10. The CDR3 totals 16 residues. Germline lookup yields CDR1 MNHEY and CDR2 SVGAGI. CDR3 sequence (DNA): TGTGCCAGCAGTTTAATGGGACAGGGGTCTGGACAGCCCCAGCATTTT. This sequence encodes CASSLMGQGSGQPQHF.

This clonotype was observed many times. V is TRBV7-9 and J is TRBJ1-6; a possible D gene is TRBD1 (5 bases). Trimming removed 1 base at V and 0 bases at J, with 13 bases between. This CDR3 has 18 residues. Germline values: CDR1 SEHNR, CDR2 FQNEAQ (reference sequence). CDR3 residues: CASSLGGWGSSYNSPLHF. The CDR3 nucleotides read TGTGCCAGCAGCTTAGGAGGTTGGGGGAGCTCCTATAATTCACCCCTCCACTTT.